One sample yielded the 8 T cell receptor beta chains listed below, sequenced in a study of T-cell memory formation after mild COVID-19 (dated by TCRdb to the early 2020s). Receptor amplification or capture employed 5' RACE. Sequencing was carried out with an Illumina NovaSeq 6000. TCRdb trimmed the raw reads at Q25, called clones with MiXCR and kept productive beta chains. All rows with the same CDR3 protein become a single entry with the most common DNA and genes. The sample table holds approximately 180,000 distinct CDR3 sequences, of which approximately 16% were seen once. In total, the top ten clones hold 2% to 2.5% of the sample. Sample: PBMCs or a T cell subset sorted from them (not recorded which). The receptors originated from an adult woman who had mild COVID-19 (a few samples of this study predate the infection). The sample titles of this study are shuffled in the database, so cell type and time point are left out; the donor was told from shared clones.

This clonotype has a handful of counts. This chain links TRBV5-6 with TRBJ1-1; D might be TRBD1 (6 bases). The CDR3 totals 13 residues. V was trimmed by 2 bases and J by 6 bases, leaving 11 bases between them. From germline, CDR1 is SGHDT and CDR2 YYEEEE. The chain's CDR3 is CASSFGTRAEAFF. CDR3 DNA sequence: TGTGCCAGCAGCTTCGGGACAAGGGCTGAAGCTTTCTTT.

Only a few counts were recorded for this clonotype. The CDR3 DNA is TGCAGTGCTACCAACCAGGGTTATAGCAATCAGCCCCAGCATTTT. This codes for CSATNQGYSNQPQHF. The gene calls are TRBV20-1 and TRBJ1-5; the D gene is possibly TRBD1 (5 bases). This CDR3 has 15 residues. Germline CDR1 reads DFQATT; CDR2 reads SNEGSKA (reference sequence). The V end lost 4 bases, the J end lost 0 bases, and 13 bases lay between the germline ends.

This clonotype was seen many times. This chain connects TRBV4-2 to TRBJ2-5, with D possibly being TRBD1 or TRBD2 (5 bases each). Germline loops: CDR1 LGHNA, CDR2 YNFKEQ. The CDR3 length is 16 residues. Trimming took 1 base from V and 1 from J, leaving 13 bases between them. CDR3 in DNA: TGTGCCAGCAGCCAAGGGGGCGGGCGGGTCCAAGAGACCCAGTACTTC. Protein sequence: CASSQGGGRVQETQYF.

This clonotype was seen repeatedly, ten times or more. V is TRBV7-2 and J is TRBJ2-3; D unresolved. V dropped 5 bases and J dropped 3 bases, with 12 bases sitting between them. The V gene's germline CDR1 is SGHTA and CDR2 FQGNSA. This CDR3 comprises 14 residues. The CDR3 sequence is CASSPARRTDTQYF. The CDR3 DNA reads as TGTGCCAGCAGCCCAGCACGACGGACAGATACGCAGTATTTT.

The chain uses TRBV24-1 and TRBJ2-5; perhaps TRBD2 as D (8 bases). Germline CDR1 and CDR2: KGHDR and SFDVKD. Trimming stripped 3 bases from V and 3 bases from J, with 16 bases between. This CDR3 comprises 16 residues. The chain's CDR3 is CATSDPRGGQKETQYF. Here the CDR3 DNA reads TGTGCCACCAGTGATCCCCGGGGGGGACAGAAAGAGACCCAGTACTTC.

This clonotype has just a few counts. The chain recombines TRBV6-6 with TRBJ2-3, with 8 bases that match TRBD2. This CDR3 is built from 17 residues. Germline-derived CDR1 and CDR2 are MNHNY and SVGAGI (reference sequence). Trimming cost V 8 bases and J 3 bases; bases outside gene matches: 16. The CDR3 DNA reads TGTGCCAGCGGTCGTCCGGGAGGGGATGGAGATACAGATACGCAGTATTTT. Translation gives CASGRPGGDGDTDTQYF.

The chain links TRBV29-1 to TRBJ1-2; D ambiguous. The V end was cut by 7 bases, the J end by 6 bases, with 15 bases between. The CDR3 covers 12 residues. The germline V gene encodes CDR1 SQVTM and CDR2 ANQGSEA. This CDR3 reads CSAEAVSDGYTF. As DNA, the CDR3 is TGCAGCGCAGAGGCTGTCTCCGATGGCTACACCTTC.

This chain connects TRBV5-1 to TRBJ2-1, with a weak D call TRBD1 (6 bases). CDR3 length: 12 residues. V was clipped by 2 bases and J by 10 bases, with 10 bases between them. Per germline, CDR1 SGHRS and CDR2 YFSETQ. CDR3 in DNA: TGCGCCAGCAGCTTACAGGGCGTGGAGCAGTTCTTC. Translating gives CASSLQGVEQFF. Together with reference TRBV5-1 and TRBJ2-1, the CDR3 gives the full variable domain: KAGVTQTPRYLIKTRGQQVTLSCSPISGHRSVSWYQQTPGQGLQFLFEYFSETQRNKGNFPGRFSGRQFSNSRSEMNVSTLELGDSALYLCASSLQGVEQFFGPGTRLTVL.